The clone carrying this T cell receptor (beta chain) was recorded at least ten times. Using unique molecular identifiers, the investigators prepared the TCRbeta library. TCRdb reprocessed the PCR reads with MiXCR, giving one entry per CDR3 protein. This table holds about 830,000 distinct CDR3 sequences, less than 20% found once. This entry is derived from a study of T-cell reconstitution after alpha-beta-depleted transplantation in children. CDR1 ENHRY and CDR2 SYGVKD come from the germline V gene. The CDR3 is 14 residues long. V lost 6 bases and J 4 bases, leaving 12 bases between the germline ends. The J gene is TRBJ2-2, the V gene TRBV10-3; TRBD1 is a possible D gene (7 bases). The receptor comes from a male patient aged 5 to 17 who had a stem cell transplant for acute lymphoblastic leukemia, so the T cells may come from the graft donor. This material consisted of PBMCs, mostly from graft donor cells, taken 360 days after TCRalphabeta/CD19-depleted stem cell transplant. CDR3 coding DNA: TGTGCCATCAGGGCGGGACAGTTCACCGGGGAGCTGTTTTTT. Its protein product is CAIRAGQFTGELFF.